A selection of T cell receptor beta chains follows, all from one sample in a study of cytomegalovirus exposure and HLA in healthy donors. Libraries were prepared by immunoSEQ multiplex PCR; TCRdb keeps only in-frame clonotypes and omits some of them. This sample's table has 150,000 to 200,000 clones. Input material: PBMCs. The receptors originated from a man aged 30 to 45 in good health and CMV-seronegative. The CDR3 runs from the conserved cysteine through the conserved F or W. The D gene is left open where the match is weak.

>TRBJ2-7|TRBD2|TRBV27
CASGYSGSEQYF
TGTGCCAGCGGTTATAGCGGGAGCGAGCAGTACTTC
>TRBJ2-7|TRBD1|TRBV27
CASSPYRGRGSHEQYF
TGTGCCAGCAGTCCATACAGGGGCAGGGGATCTCATGAGCAGTACTTC
>TRBJ2-7|TRBD2|TRBV5-4
CASSSQRGGGYEQYF
TGTGCCAGCAGCTCCCAGCGGGGGGGCGGCTACGAGCAGTACTTC
>TRBJ1-4|TRBD1|TRBV19
CASSRDRVGDEKLFF
TGTGCCAGTAGTAGAGACAGGGTAGGGGATGAAAAACTGTTTTTT
>TRBJ1-5|.|TRBV10-3
CAISDGALRDINQPQHF
TGTGCCATCAGTGACGGGGCGCTCCGGGACATCAATCAGCCCCAGCATTTT
>TRBJ1-2|.|TRBV28
CASSILTGGYTF
TGTGCCAGCAGTATTTTAACCGGGGGCTACACCTTC
>TRBJ2-7|.|TRBV4-2
CASSQGAGLEVGTYEQYF
TGTGCCAGCAGCCAAGGGGCAGGGTTGGAAGTAGGAACCTACGAGCAGTACTTC
>TRBJ1-4|.|TRBV5-1
CASSSDRPNEKLFF
TGCGCCAGCAGCTCGGACAGACCTAATGAAAAACTGTTTTTT
>TRBJ1-4|TRBD1|TRBV30
CAGRSTGGLFF
TGTGCCGGACGATCGACAGGGGGACTGTTTTTT
>TRBJ2-1|TRBD2|TRBV7-3
CASSLSLAESKEQFF
TGTGCCAGCAGCTTAAGCCTAGCGGAAAGTAAGGAGCAGTTCTTC
>TRBJ2-7|.|TRBV6-4
CASSAQAGVGQYF
TGTGCCAGCAGTGCACAGGCTGGCGTGGGGCAGTACTTC
>TRBJ2-2|.|TRBV7-3
CASSLKRVGPETQNTGELFF
TGTGCCAGCAGCTTAAAGAGGGTCGGTCCCGAGACCCAGAACACCGGGGAGCTGTTTTTT
>TRBJ1-3|.|TRBV7-3
CASSLTGGAGNTIYF
TGTGCCAGCAGTCTAACGGGGGGCGCAGGAAACACCATATATTTT
>TRBJ2-2|.|TRBV28
CATSRLAVVGGELFF
TGTGCCACCTCCCGATTAGCGGTCGTGGGCGGGGAGCTGTTTTTT
>TRBJ1-2|.|TRBV4-2
CASSQEFTSADNYGYTF
TGTGCCAGCAGCCAAGAATTTACATCCGCGGATAACTATGGCTACACCTTC
>TRBJ2-7|.|TRBV4-3
CASRQTWGSSSYEQYF
TGCGCCAGCAGGCAGACTTGGGGCAGTAGCTCCTACGAGCAGTACTTC
>TRBJ1-5|.|TRBV5-4
CASSLSPEGNQPQHF
TGTGCCAGCAGCTTGTCTCCAGAAGGCAATCAGCCCCAGCATTTT
>TRBJ2-7|.|TRBV6-1
CASRQPTTEQYF
TGTGCCAGCAGACAACCGACTACCGAGCAGTACTTC
>TRBJ2-1|.|TRBV9
CASSPLASANEQFF
TGTGCCAGCAGCCCCTTAGCCTCTGCCAATGAGCAGTTCTTC
>TRBJ2-3|TRBD2|TRBV13
CASSALLAGGEDTQYF
TGTGCCAGCAGCGCCCTACTAGCGGGGGGGGAGGATACGCAGTATTTT
>TRBJ2-3|TRBD1|TRBV19
CASRGTGGVADTQYF
TGTGCCAGTAGGGGGACAGGGGGTGTTGCAGATACGCAGTATTTT
>TRBJ1-1|.|TRBV2
CASSPRENTEAFF
TGTGCCAGCAGTCCTCGGGAGAACACTGAAGCTTTCTTT
>TRBJ1-5|TRBD1|TRBV4-1
CASSQSSDRVNQPQHF
TGCGCCAGCAGCCAATCCTCGGACAGGGTCAATCAGCCCCAGCATTTT
>TRBJ1-1|.|TRBV7-6
CASSFPRAGGTEAFF
TGTGCCAGCAGCTTCCCTCGGGCTGGAGGCACTGAAGCTTTCTTT
>TRBJ2-7|TRBD1|TRBV30
CAWSGSTGGGSVQYF
TGTGCCTGGAGTGGATCGACAGGGGGTGGTTCGGTGCAGTACTTC
>TRBJ2-7|.|TRBV9
CASSSSFGAGSSYEQYF
TGTGCCAGCAGCTCCTCGTTTGGGGCGGGGAGCTCCTACGAGCAGTACTTC
>TRBJ1-2|.|TRBV4-3
CASSQELGQGDPNYGYAF
TGCGCCAGCAGCCAAGAACTTGGTCAGGGCGACCCTAACTATGGCTACGCCTTC
>TRBJ2-3|.|TRBV7-3
CASSLTGSGNTDTQYF
TGTGCCAGCAGCCTAACAGGTAGCGGAAACACAGATACGCAGTATTTT
>TRBJ1-2|.|TRBV7-9
CASSLGVKTSDYGYTF
TGTGCCAGCAGCTTAGGAGTGAAGACTTCTGACTATGGCTACACCTTC
>TRBJ1-5|TRBD1|TRBV2
CASSASGTGSQPQHF
TGTGCCAGCAGTGCGAGCGGGACAGGGTCCCAGCCCCAGCATTTT
>TRBJ1-2|.|TRBV27
CASSLFPGGADYGYTF
TGTGCCAGCAGTTTATTCCCCGGAGGGGCAGATTATGGCTACACCTTC
>TRBJ1-2|.|TRBV2
CASRGGRGLVYGYTF
TGTGCCAGCAGGGGAGGCCGTGGCTTGGTCTATGGCTACACCTTC
>TRBJ1-2|.|TRBV5-1
CASRSGQANYGYTF
TGCGCTAGCAGGTCGGGACAAGCTAACTATGGCTACACCTTC
>TRBJ1-1|.|TRBV5-4
CASSSVQGYTEAFF
TGTGCCAGCAGCTCCGTCCAGGGGTACACTGAAGCTTTCTTT
>TRBJ1-4|TRBD1|TRBV6-5
CASSSPPGQGDEKLFF
TGTGCCAGCAGTTCACCACCGGGACAGGGGGATGAAAAACTGTTTTTT
>TRBJ1-2|.|TRBV7-2
CASSPGAANYGYTF
TGTGCCAGCAGTCCGGGAGCCGCTAACTATGGCTACACCTTC
>TRBJ2-2|TRBD2|TRBV5-8
CASSVGLAGDTGELFF
TGTGCCAGCAGCGTGGGACTAGCGGGAGACACCGGGGAGCTGTTTTTT
>TRBJ2-5|TRBD1|TRBV29-1
CSVSDRVTETQYF
TGCAGCGTGAGCGACAGGGTCACAGAGACCCAGTACTTC
>TRBJ1-1|TRBD1|TRBV5-5
CASSLVVTGDRSNTEAFF
TGTGCCAGCAGCTTGGTTGTGACAGGGGATAGATCGAACACTGAAGCTTTCTTT
>TRBJ2-1|.|TRBV19
CASSPGISYNEQFF
TGTGCCAGTAGTCCAGGGATCTCCTACAATGAGCAGTTCTTC
>TRBJ2-3|.|TRBV2
CASSEATVSTDTQYF
TGTGCCAGCAGTGAAGCGACAGTATCCACAGATACGCAGTATTTT
>TRBJ2-3|TRBD2|TRBV5-4
CASSLGFERGGLDTQYF
TGTGCCAGCAGCTTGGGGTTCGAGCGGGGGGGCCTCGATACGCAGTATTTT
>TRBJ2-2|TRBD2|TRBV5-1
CASSLATSGRRTGELFF
TGCGCCAGCAGCTTGGCAACTAGCGGGAGGCGGACCGGGGAGCTGTTTTTT
>TRBJ2-1|TRBD2|TRBV19
CASHRGAGANNEQFF
TGTGCCAGTCATCGTGGAGCGGGGGCGAACAATGAGCAGTTCTTC
>TRBJ2-7|.|TRBV4-3
CASSQDAGTYEQYF
TGCGCCAGCAGCCAAGATGCAGGGACCTACGAGCAGTACTTC
>TRBJ2-1|TRBD1|TRBV11-2
CASNLQGASNEQFF
TGTGCCAGCAACCTACAGGGGGCATCGAATGAGCAGTTCTTC
>TRBJ1-2|TRBD1|TRBV7-2
CASSSHGQGVYGYTF
TGTGCCAGCAGCTCCCATGGACAGGGGGTCTATGGCTACACCTTC
>TRBJ1-2|.|TRBV28
CASSLEGGGYTF
TGTGCCAGCAGTTTAGAAGGGGGTGGCTACACCTTC
>TRBJ2-1|.|TRBV6-5
CASSYSDVRGNDEQFF
TGTGCCAGCAGTTACTCCGACGTCAGGGGTAACGATGAGCAGTTCTTC
>TRBJ1-3|.|TRBV6-1
CASSGSGPSSGNTIYF
TGTGCCAGCAGTGGGAGTGGTCCGAGCTCTGGAAACACCATATATTTT